Each of the 30 T cell receptor beta chains below was sequenced from the same sample in a study of cytomegalovirus exposure and HLA in healthy donors. With 60 Vbeta and 13 Jbeta primers, the PCR was carried out. Method: immunoSEQ multiplex PCR; TCRdb's copy keeps in-frame clones and lacks some. This sample has roughly 180,000 clones, with around 80% found just once. The material sequenced was PBMCs. These receptor sequences come from a woman in her forties or fifties in good health and CMV-seropositive.

The J gene is TRBJ1-5, the V gene TRBV7-2, with TRBD1 as a possible D gene (6 bases). The V gene's germline CDR1 is SGHTA and CDR2 FQGNSA. Deletions cut 5 bases from V and 1 base from J, with 18 bases between. This CDR3 spans 17 amino acids. CDR3 bases: TGTGCCAGCAGCCCGCGGACAGAGGGTGGGAGCAATCAGCCCCAGCATTTT. It encodes CASSPRTEGGSNQPQHF.

The rearrangement links TRBV25-1 to TRBJ1-6; D might be TRBD1 (5 bases). The CDR3 runs to 15 residues. Germline values: CDR1 MGHDK, CDR2 SYGVNS. V shed 5 bases and J shed 4 bases, with 12 bases lying between them. In DNA, the CDR3 is TGTGCCAGCAGTCGGCAGGGAAATTATAATTCACCCCTCCACTTT. The encoded protein is CASSRQGNYNSPLHF.

The chain uses TRBV6-1 and TRBJ1-5, with a possible D match to TRBD1 (5 bases). V gave up 3 bases and J gave up 7 bases, with 13 bases separating them. CDR1 is MNHNS and CDR2 is SASEGT in the germline V gene. This CDR3 has 14 amino acids. The CDR3 DNA is TGTGCCAGCAGTGAGTCCAGGGTAGGACAGCCCCAGCATTTT. This codes for CASSESRVGQPQHF.

V is TRBV19 and J is TRBJ1-1; unclear D gene. Trimming took 9 bases from V and 5 from J, leaving 10 bases between them. The V gene's germline CDR1 is LNHDA and CDR2 SQIVND (reference sequence). This CDR3 is built from 11 residues. The CDR3 protein is CASAERTEAFF. DNA for the CDR3: TGTGCCAGCGCCGAGAGGACTGAAGCTTTCTTT. Looking up the rest from reference TRBV19 and TRBJ1-1 gives the full variable domain: DGGITQSPKYLFRKEGQNVTLSCEQNLNHDAMYWYRQDPGQGLRLIYYSQIVNDFQKGDIAEGYSVSREKKESFPLTVTSAQKNPTAFYLCASAERTEAFFGQGTRLTVV.

The chain recombines TRBV11-3 with TRBJ2-5, with D possibly being TRBD2 (5 bases). V was pared by 5 bases and J by 9 bases, with 19 bases between. From germline, CDR1 is SGHNT and CDR2 YENEEA. This CDR3 comprises 14 residues. The CDR3 spells CASSKGLFEDSQYF. CDR3 coding DNA: TGTGCCAGCAGCAAAGGACTTTTTGAAGATTCCCAGTACTTC.

By proportion, this clone is medium-sized. The V gene is TRBV4-2, the J gene TRBJ2-7, with D perhaps TRBD2 (6 bases). Germline loops: CDR1 LGHNA, CDR2 YNFKEQ. The CDR3 contains 13 residues. V was pared by 3 bases and J by 1 base, with 7 bases between. DNA of the CDR3: TGTGCCAGCAGCCAGGGACTTTCCTACGAGCAGTACTTC. It specifies CASSQGLSYEQYF.

V usage is TRBV4-3 and J usage is TRBJ1-5; the match to TRBD1 covers 8 bases. The CDR3 sequence is 16 residues long. Looked up from germline, CDR1 is LGHNA and CDR2 is YSLEER. With 1 base clipped from V and 1 base from J, the junction kept 3 bases outside the gene matches. CDR3 sequence reads: CASSQAWTGSNQPQHF. The CDR3 DNA is TGCGCCAGCAGCCAAGCTTGGACAGGGAGCAATCAGCCCCAGCATTTT.

This CDR3 reads CASRKARSTGELFF. The CDR3 bases are TGTGCCAGCAGGAAAGCCCGTAGCACCGGGGAGCTGTTTTTT. This chain uses TRBV21-1 with TRBJ2-2; the D call TRBD2 from the table was never checked on the DNA. TRBV21-1 is deemed a pseudogene. The CDR3 length is 14 residues.

The V and J genes are TRBV7-3 and TRBJ2-2, with a tentative D call TRBD1 (5 bases). The CDR3 spans 14 residues. V was trimmed by 10 bases and J by 3 bases, leaving 15 bases between them. The germline CDR1 and CDR2 sequences are SGHTA and FQGTGA. The CDR3 spells CATKKGPDTGELFF. CDR3 DNA: TGTGCCACCAAAAAGGGGCCCGACACCGGGGAGCTGTTTTTT.

The sample holds one count of this clone. This sequence joins TRBV7-9 and TRBJ1-2; D possibly corresponds to TRBD1 (5 bases). Per germline, CDR1 SEHNR and CDR2 FQNEAQ (reference sequence). Trimming pared 1 base from V and 8 bases from J, leaving 11 bases between. The CDR3 runs 13 residues. The CDR3, as DNA: TGTGCCAGCAGCTTAGTCAGGGAGGGCGGCTACACCTTC. Amino acid sequence: CASSLVREGGYTF.

The V gene is TRBV5-1, the J gene TRBJ2-5; D possibly corresponds to TRBD1 (5 bases). The DNA matches TRBJ2-7 better at its end, which makes the J call doubtful. Germline V gives CDR1 SGHRS, CDR2 YFSETQ. The CDR3 runs 13 residues. The CDR3 DNA is TGCGCCAGCAGCTCACGGGTTCAGGGCGAGCAGTACTTC. As protein: CASSSRVQGEQYF.

The chain uses TRBV19 and TRBJ1-1, with 9 bases identical to TRBD1. CDR1 is LNHDA and CDR2 is SQIVND in the germline V gene (reference sequence). The V and J ends lost 7 bases and 4 bases, in that order; junction bases with no gene match: 4. The CDR3 runs to 13 residues. The CDR3 bases are TGTGCCAGTACCACGACAGGGGGCACTGAAGCTTTCTTT. Translation gives CASTTTGGTEAFF. Filled out from reference TRBV19 and TRBJ1-1, the complete variable domain reads DGGITQSPKYLFRKEGQNVTLSCEQNLNHDAMYWYRQDPGQGLRLIYYSQIVNDFQKGDIAEGYSVSREKKESFPLTVTSAQKNPTAFYLCASTTTGGTEAFFGQGTRLTVV.

J is TRBJ2-1 and V is TRBV9; 15 positions match TRBD2. The CDR3 is 14 residues long. J gave up 9 bases and V 7 bases, and 5 bases lay outside the gene matches. CDR1 is SGDLS, CDR2 YYNGEE, per germline. The CDR3 DNA is TGTGCCAGCGCCGGGACTAGCGGGAGGTCTGAGCAGTTCTTC. Amino acid sequence: CASAGTSGRSEQFF.

The chain is built from TRBV2 and TRBJ1-4; 7 positions match TRBD1. Germline V CDR1 and CDR2: SNHLY, FYNNEI. The J segment lost 3 bases and the V segment lost 5 bases, leaving 6 bases of the junction unmatched. The CDR3 is 15 residues long. DNA for the CDR3: TGTGCCAGCAGTCCTACAGGGGTCCCTAATGAAAAACTGTTTTTT. Translation gives CASSPTGVPNEKLFF.

The genes are TRBV28 and TRBJ1-1, with 7 nucleotides matching TRBD1. The germline CDR1 and CDR2 sequences are MDHEN and SYDVKM. This CDR3 has 15 residues. The V and J ends lost 5 bases and 1 base, in that order; junction bases with no gene match: 7. CDR3 sequence reads: CASSPPPGGNTEAFF. CDR3 nucleotide sequence: TGTGCCAGCAGTCCACCGCCAGGGGGGAACACTGAAGCTTTCTTT.

This chain links TRBV27 with TRBJ2-7, with D perhaps TRBD1 (6 bases). This CDR3 contains 13 residues. The germline CDR1 and CDR2 sequences are MNHEY and SMNVEV (reference sequence). The germline V and J ends were trimmed by 8 bases and 5 bases, with 16 bases remaining between them. CDR3 DNA: TGTGCCAGCCGCGCCCGGGACACCCACGAGCAGTACTTC. It translates to CASRARDTHEQYF.

This clone is a singleton in its sample. The chain is built from TRBV13 and TRBJ2-2; TRBD2 matches 10 bases. V lost 4 bases, J lost 7 bases, and 12 bases stayed unmatched. The germline V gene has CDR1 PRHDT and CDR2 FYEKMQ (reference sequence). CDR3 length equals 17 residues. In DNA, the CDR3 is TGTGCCAGCAGCTCCTATTGGGTAGCGGGAGGCGACGGGGAGCTGTTTTTT. It translates to CASSSYWVAGGDGELFF. The variable domain in full, completed from reference TRBV13 and TRBJ2-2, reads AAGVIQSPRHLIKEKRETATLKCYPIPRHDTVYWYQQGPGQDPQFLISFYEKMQSDKGSIPDRFSAQQFSDYHSELNMSSLELGDSALYFCASSSYWVAGGDGELFFGEGSRLTVL.

The V call is TRBV7-2, the J call TRBJ1-2, with 7 bases matching TRBD1. V shed 5 bases, J shed 8 bases, and the junction held 17 bases outside the gene matches. CDR1 is SGHTA and CDR2 is FQGNSA in the germline V gene. This CDR3 is built from 16 residues. Written as DNA, the CDR3 is TGTGCCAGCAGCGATCAGGGGGGACAGCCCACGAGAGGCTACACCTTC. This gives the protein CASSDQGGQPTRGYTF.

The gene calls are TRBV4-3 and TRBJ2-5; 10 bases align to TRBD2. The CDR3 covers 15 residues. Trimming removed 2 bases from V and 2 bases from J; junction bases left unmatched: 2. Germline values: CDR1 LGHNA, CDR2 YSLEER. As DNA, the CDR3 is TGCGCCAGCAGCCAATTAGCGGGGGGACAAGAGACCCAGTACTTC. This gives the protein CASSQLAGGQETQYF.

V gene TRBV9 combines with J gene TRBJ1-2, with 9 bases identical to TRBD1. J lost 7 bases, V lost 3 bases, and 10 bases had no gene match. The CDR3 sequence is 15 residues long. The germline CDR1 and CDR2 sequences are SGDLS and YYNGEE. This CDR3 reads CASSDTGGKPLGYTF. In DNA form, the CDR3 reads TGTGCCAGCAGCGATACAGGGGGCAAACCCCTTGGCTACACCTTC.

The chain joins TRBV5-1 to TRBJ2-7, with D tentatively TRBD1 (5 bases). CDR1 is SGHRS and CDR2 is YFSETQ in the germline V gene. Between the trimmed V and J ends, which lost 0 bases and 3 bases, there was a span of 10 bases. This CDR3 spans 14 amino acids. Here the CDR3 DNA reads TGCGCCAGCAGCTTGGCCGTAGGGGTCTACGAGCAGTACTTC. Residues: CASSLAVGVYEQYF.

The chain has TRBV30 and TRBJ2-3, with D perhaps matching TRBD1 (6 bases). The V gene lost 6 bases and the J gene lost 3 bases, with 16 bases spanning the gap. This CDR3 is built from 14 residues. Germline V CDR1 and CDR2: GTSNPN, SVGIG (reference sequence). The CDR3 bases are TGTGCCTGCAGGGGCGGACTGATTACAGATACGCAGTATTTT. Amino acid sequence: CACRGGLITDTQYF.

The chain is built from TRBV27 and TRBJ1-1; 8 bases line up with TRBD1. The CDR3 runs to 14 residues. CDR1 is MNHEY, CDR2 SMNVEV, per germline (reference sequence). V lost 4 bases to trimming and J lost 3 bases; unmatched junction nucleotides: 4. The CDR3 sequence: CASSSGQGHTEAFF. DNA for the CDR3: TGTGCCAGCAGTTCCGGACAGGGCCACACTGAAGCTTTCTTT.

This clone was observed a handful of times. The chain has TRBV5-4 and TRBJ1-4; the D is unclear. CDR3 length: 14 amino acids. Looked up from germline, CDR1 is SGHNT and CDR2 is YYREEE (reference sequence). Trimming left V 2 bases short and J 5 bases short, with 10 bases between. The CDR3 coding sequence is TGTGCCAGCAGCTTATGGAGAGGAAATGAAAAACTGTTTTTT. It yields the protein CASSLWRGNEKLFF.

The V and J genes are TRBV7-9 and TRBJ2-1; D is perhaps TRBD2 (7 bases). The V gene's germline CDR1 is SEHNR and CDR2 FQNEAQ (reference sequence). Trimming took 5 bases from V and 0 from J, leaving 17 bases between them. The CDR3 has 17 residues. The CDR3 reads CASSPRGDKPSYNEQFF. For the CDR3, the DNA is TGTGCCAGCAGCCCTCGGGGGGACAAGCCCTCCTACAATGAGCAGTTCTTC.

J is TRBJ2-1 and V is TRBV30, with a tentative D call TRBD1 (6 bases). This CDR3 is 15 amino acids long. Germline lookup yields CDR1 GTSNPN and CDR2 SVGIG (reference sequence). V was pared by 1 base and J by 7 bases, with 17 bases between. The CDR3 spells CAWSAHRVGGNEQFF. The CDR3 nucleotides are TGTGCCTGGAGTGCCCACAGGGTCGGCGGGAATGAGCAGTTCTTC.

The chain combines TRBV2 with TRBJ1-5, with D perhaps TRBD1 (5 bases). The V end was cut by 8 bases, the J end by 5 bases, with 10 bases between. Per the germline V gene, CDR1 is SNHLY and CDR2 is FYNNEI. The CDR3 length is 12 residues. The CDR3 loop is CASGREDQPQHF. In DNA form, the CDR3 reads TGTGCCAGCGGCAGGGAGGATCAGCCCCAGCATTTT. The full variable domain, its missing parts supplied by reference TRBV2 and TRBJ1-5, is EPEVTQTPSHQVTQMGQEVILRCVPISNHLYFYWYRQILGQKVEFLVSFYNNEISEKSEIFDDQFSVERPDGSNFTLKIRSTKLEDSAMYFCASGREDQPQHFGDGTRLSIL.

The chain uses TRBV28 and TRBJ1-1, with D uncertain. Trimming took off 5 bases at V and 6 bases at J, with 13 bases between the two ends. Germline CDR1 MDHEN, CDR2 SYDVKM. The CDR3 has 13 amino acids. The DNA for the CDR3 is TGTGCCAGCAGTCTTCTGCGGTTCGCTGAAGCTTTCTTT. This translates into CASSLLRFAEAFF.

The chain recombines TRBV7-9 with TRBJ2-7; 8 positions match TRBD1. In germline, CDR1 is SEHNR, CDR2 FQNEAQ (reference sequence). V gave up 5 bases and J gave up 2 bases; unmatched junction bases: 8. This CDR3 region has 15 residues. The CDR3 DNA reads as TGTGCCAGCAGCCCCCGGACAGGGCTCACCTACGAGCAGTACTTC. It translates to CASSPRTGLTYEQYF.

This clone has just one count. The V and J genes are TRBV29-1 and TRBJ1-1; a possible D gene is TRBD1 (5 bases). The CDR3 loop spans 13 amino acids. Trimming took off 8 bases at V and 3 bases at J, with 16 bases between the two ends. From germline, CDR1 is SQVTM and CDR2 ANQGSEA. This chain's CDR3 is CSICGAGDTEAFF. The CDR3 nucleotides are TGCAGCATATGCGGGGCCGGGGACACTGAAGCTTTCTTT.